Below, 16 T cell receptor beta chains from the same sample are listed, as sequenced in a study of identical twins. TCRdb reprocessed the 5' RACE reads with MiXCR, giving one entry per CDR3 protein. The data show under 1 million distinct CDR3 sequences, with over 9% seen just once and around 1.6% held by the top ten. This sample also belongs to another study, concerning yellow fever vaccine responses in identical twins.

Input material: PBMCs. The receptors shown here come from a young woman in good health.

The V call is TRBV29-1, the J call TRBJ2-1, with D uncertain. Germline loops: CDR1 SQVTM, CDR2 ANQGSEA. V lost 4 bases, J lost 0 bases, and 7 bases lay in between. This CDR3 is built from 13 residues. Written as DNA, the CDR3 is TGCAGCGTTGTTATGGGCTCCTACAATGAGCAGTTCTTC. Amino acid sequence: CSVVMGSYNEQFF.

This rearrangement joins TRBV20-1 to TRBJ2-7; 9 nucleotides align to TRBD1. With V trimmed by 4 bases and J by 7 bases, 20 bases remained unmatched. Germline CDR1 is DFQATT and CDR2 is SNEGSKA (reference sequence). There are 17 residues in the CDR3. The CDR3 coding sequence is TGCAGTGCTACCGGGACAGGGAGGAACCAGTACTTAGGGGAGCAGTACTTC. It yields the protein CSATGTGRNQYLGEQYF.

This clonotype showed up just a few times. The V call is TRBV18, the J call TRBJ1-1, with D unresolved. V was shortened by 0 bases and J by 9 bases, with 14 bases between the two germline ends. This CDR3 has 14 residues. Germline V gives CDR1 KGHSH, CDR2 LQKENI. CDR3 in amino acids: CASSPPSTGEKAFF. The CDR3 bases are TGTGCCAGCTCACCACCGTCGACCGGAGAAAAAGCTTTCTTT. The whole variable domain, remainder taken from reference TRBV18 and TRBJ1-1, is NAGVMQNPRHLVRRRGQEARLRCSPMKGHSHVYWYRQLPEEGLKFMVYLQKENIIDESGMPKERFSAEFPKEGPSILRIQQVVRGDSAAYFCASSPPSTGEKAFFGQGTRLTVV.

As DNA, the CDR3 is TGTGCCAGCAGTTACTCGCCGGATAGCAATCAGCCCCAGCATTTT. This gives the protein CASSYSPDSNQPQHF. The chain has TRBV6-5 and TRBJ1-5; D unclear. Germline V gene lookup returns CDR1 MNHEY and CDR2 SVGAGI. Trimming removed 0 bases at V and 0 bases at J, with 6 bases between. This CDR3 is built from 15 residues.

The chain is built from TRBV11-2 and TRBJ2-3, with no clear D. The CDR3 runs to 14 residues. The germline gives CDR1 SGHAT, CDR2 FQNNGV. Trimming took 5 bases from V and 2 from J, leaving 11 bases between them. The CDR3 sequence: CASSEDLITDTQYF. In DNA, the CDR3 is TGTGCCAGCAGCGAAGACTTGATCACAGATACGCAGTATTTT.

This chain links TRBV20-1 with TRBJ2-2; D gene ambiguous. The ends were cut back, 7 bases at V and 0 bases at J, with 12 bases in the middle. CDR3 size: 14 residues. CDR1 is DFQATT, CDR2 SNEGSKA, per germline (reference sequence). The CDR3 region is CSGLNLSNTGELFF. DNA of the CDR3: TGCAGTGGTTTGAATTTATCGAACACCGGGGAGCTGTTTTTT.

The chain joins TRBV13 to TRBJ1-2; a weak D match, TRBD1 (6 bases). The CDR3 loop spans 15 amino acids. Deletions cut 4 bases from V and 2 bases from J, with 14 bases between. Germline values: CDR1 PRHDT, CDR2 FYEKMQ (reference sequence). CDR3 DNA: TGTGCCAGCAGCTCTTTGACAGGTTTCAACTATGGCTACACCTTC. Protein: CASSSLTGFNYGYTF.

On this clonotype itself: The junction departs from the called germline gene at one end, perhaps through a read error. The rearrangement uses TRBV4-1 and TRBJ1-5; TRBD1 might be the D (6 bases). Germline values: CDR1 MGHRA, CDR2 YSYEKL. The CDR3 is made up of 16 amino acids. CDR3 residues: CANSPLSDRTNQPQHF. In DNA, the CDR3 is TGCGCCAACAGCCCTTTGTCTGACAGGACAAATCAGCCCCAGCATTTT.

This clonotype was seen a handful of times. This chain joins TRBV2 and TRBJ1-5; D not certain. V shed 1 base and J shed 1 base, with 11 bases lying between them. This CDR3 comprises 16 residues. CDR1 is SNHLY, CDR2 FYNNEI, per germline. The CDR3 here is CASSEGRWASNQPQHF. CDR3 bases: TGTGCCAGCAGTGAAGGTCGGTGGGCAAGCAATCAGCCCCAGCATTTT. Variable domain in full (rest from reference TRBV2 and TRBJ1-5): EPEVTQTPSHQVTQMGQEVILRCVPISNHLYFYWYRQILGQKVEFLVSFYNNEISEKSEIFDDQFSVERPDGSNFTLKIRSTKLEDSAMYFCASSEGRWASNQPQHFGDGTRLSIL.

There are a few counts of this clonotype. The chain combines TRBV7-9 with TRBJ2-1; 9 positions match TRBD1. V lost 3 bases and J lost 3; bases outside the gene matches: 3. Germline CDR1 is SEHNR and CDR2 is FQNEAQ (reference sequence). The length of the CDR3 is 15 residues. The CDR3 spells CASSLRTGDYNEQFF. The CDR3 DNA is TGTGCCAGCAGCTTGAGGACAGGGGACTACAATGAGCAGTTCTTC. Full variable domain (rest looked up from reference TRBV7-9 and TRBJ2-1): DTGVSQNPRHKITKRGQNVTFRCDPISEHNRLYWYRQTLGQGPEFLTYFQNEAQLEKSRLLSDRFSAERPKGSFSTLEIQRTEQGDSAMYLCASSLRTGDYNEQFFGPGTRLTVL.

The chain links TRBV20-1 to TRBJ2-1; TRBD2 matches 8 bases. Germline CDR1 and CDR2: DFQATT and SNEGSKA (reference sequence). The CDR3 contains 16 residues. J was trimmed by 0 bases and V by 1 base; bases with no gene match: 5. CDR3 region: CSARVGLVSSYNEQFF. The CDR3 DNA reads TGCAGTGCTAGAGTGGGACTAGTGAGCTCCTACAATGAGCAGTTCTTC.

The V and J genes are TRBV7-8 and TRBJ1-1, with 7 bases fitting TRBD1. This CDR3 has 17 amino acids. Germline lookup yields CDR1 SGHVS and CDR2 FQNEAQ. After removal of 4 bases from V and 1 base from J, the junction contained 12 bases not matched to a gene. CDR3 sequence (DNA): TGTGCCAGCAGCTATACCGGGACAGCTAAATCGAACACTGAAGCTTTCTTT. Its translation is CASSYTGTAKSNTEAFF.

This clonotype was found a few times. The chain has TRBV27 and TRBJ1-4; D unclear. V lost 6 bases and J 3 bases, leaving 23 bases between the germline ends. This CDR3 has 18 residues. In germline, CDR1 is MNHEY, CDR2 SMNVEV (reference sequence). The chain's CDR3 is CASSSAHPAFGPNEKLFF. In DNA form, the CDR3 reads TGTGCCAGCAGCTCCGCCCATCCGGCGTTTGGACCTAATGAAAAACTGTTTTTT.

This clonotype was picked up many times. The J gene is TRBJ2-5, the V gene TRBV20-1; tentatively, D is TRBD1 or TRBD2 (5 bases each). The V gene's germline CDR1 is DFQATT and CDR2 SNEGSKA (reference sequence). V shed 3 bases and J shed 4 bases, with 9 bases lying between them. The CDR3 runs 12 residues. CDR3 region: CSARRGSETQYF. The CDR3 nucleotides read TGCAGTGCTAGGAGGGGTTCAGAGACCCAGTACTTC.

This clonotype was counted many times. CDR3 nucleotide sequence: TGTGCCAGCAGCCAAGATTGGCCTAGCGGGAGCGATGAGCAGTTCTTC. Its protein product is CASSQDWPSGSDEQFF. The rearrangement joins TRBV4-2 to TRBJ2-1; 10 positions match TRBD2. The J segment lost 8 bases and the V segment lost 0 bases, leaving 7 bases of the junction unmatched. The CDR3 is 16 residues long. Germline values: CDR1 LGHNA, CDR2 YNFKEQ.

The chain joins TRBV10-3 to TRBJ2-1; no definite D call. CDR1 ENHRY and CDR2 SYGVKD come from the germline V gene. Trimming shortened V by 7 bases and J by 5 bases, and 15 bases separated the two germline ends. The CDR3 has 14 amino acids. Written as DNA, the CDR3 is TGTGCCATCATGATTACTGGCACAAACAATGAGCAGTTCTTC. This encodes CAIMITGTNNEQFF.